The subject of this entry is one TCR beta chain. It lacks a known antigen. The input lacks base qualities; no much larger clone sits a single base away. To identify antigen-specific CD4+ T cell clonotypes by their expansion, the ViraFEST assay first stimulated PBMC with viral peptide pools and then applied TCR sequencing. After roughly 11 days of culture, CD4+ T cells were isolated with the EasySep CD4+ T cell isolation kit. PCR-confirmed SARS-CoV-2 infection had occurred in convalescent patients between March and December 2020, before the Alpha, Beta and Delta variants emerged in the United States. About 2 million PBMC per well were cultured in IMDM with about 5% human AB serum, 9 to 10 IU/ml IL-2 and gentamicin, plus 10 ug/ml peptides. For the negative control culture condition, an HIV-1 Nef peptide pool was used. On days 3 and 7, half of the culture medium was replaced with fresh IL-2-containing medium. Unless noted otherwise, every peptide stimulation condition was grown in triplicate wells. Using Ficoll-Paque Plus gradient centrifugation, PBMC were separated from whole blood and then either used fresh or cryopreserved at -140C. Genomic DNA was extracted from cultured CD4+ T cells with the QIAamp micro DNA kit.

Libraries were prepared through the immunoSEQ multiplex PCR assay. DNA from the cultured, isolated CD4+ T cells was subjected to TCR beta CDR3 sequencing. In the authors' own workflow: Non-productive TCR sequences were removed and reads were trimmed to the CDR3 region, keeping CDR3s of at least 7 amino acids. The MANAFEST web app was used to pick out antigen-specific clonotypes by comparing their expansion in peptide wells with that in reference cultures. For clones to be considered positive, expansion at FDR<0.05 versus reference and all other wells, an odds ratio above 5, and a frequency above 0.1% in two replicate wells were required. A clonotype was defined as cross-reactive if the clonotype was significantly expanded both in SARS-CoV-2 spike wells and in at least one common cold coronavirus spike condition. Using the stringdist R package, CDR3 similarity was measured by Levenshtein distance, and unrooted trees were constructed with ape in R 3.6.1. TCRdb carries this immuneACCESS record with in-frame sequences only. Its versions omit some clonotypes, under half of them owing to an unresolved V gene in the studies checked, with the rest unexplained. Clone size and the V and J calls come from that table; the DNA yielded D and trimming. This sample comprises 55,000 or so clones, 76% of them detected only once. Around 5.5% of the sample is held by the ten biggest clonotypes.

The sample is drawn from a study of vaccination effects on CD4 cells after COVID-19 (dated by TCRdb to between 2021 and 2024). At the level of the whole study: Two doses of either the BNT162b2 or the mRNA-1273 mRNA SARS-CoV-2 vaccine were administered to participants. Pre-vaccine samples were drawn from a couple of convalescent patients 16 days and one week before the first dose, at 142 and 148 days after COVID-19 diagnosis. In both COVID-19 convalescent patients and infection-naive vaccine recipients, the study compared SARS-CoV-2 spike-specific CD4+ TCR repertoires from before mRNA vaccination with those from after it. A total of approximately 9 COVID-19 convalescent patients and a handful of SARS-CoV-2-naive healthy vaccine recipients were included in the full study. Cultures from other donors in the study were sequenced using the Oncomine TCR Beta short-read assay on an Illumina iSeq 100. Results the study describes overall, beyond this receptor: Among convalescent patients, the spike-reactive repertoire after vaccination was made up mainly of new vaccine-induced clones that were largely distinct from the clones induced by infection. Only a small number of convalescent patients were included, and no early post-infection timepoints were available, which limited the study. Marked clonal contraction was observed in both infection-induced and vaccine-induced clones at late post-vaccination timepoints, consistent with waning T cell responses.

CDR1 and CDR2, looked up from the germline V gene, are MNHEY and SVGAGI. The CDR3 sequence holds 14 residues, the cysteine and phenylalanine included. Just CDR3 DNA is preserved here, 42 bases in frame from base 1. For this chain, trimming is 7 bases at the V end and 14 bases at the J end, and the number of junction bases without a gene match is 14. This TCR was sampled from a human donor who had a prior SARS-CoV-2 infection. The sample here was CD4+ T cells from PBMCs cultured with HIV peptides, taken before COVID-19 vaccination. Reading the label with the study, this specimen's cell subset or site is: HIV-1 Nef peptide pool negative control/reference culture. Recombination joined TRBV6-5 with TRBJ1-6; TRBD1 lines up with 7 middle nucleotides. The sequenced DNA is TGTGCCAGCACCTACGGGACAGACTTACGAACCCTCCACTTT. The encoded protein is CASTYGTDLRTLHF.